These 18 T cell receptor beta chains share one sample of origin, sequenced in a study of T cell responses to AZD1222 COVID-19 vaccine. Repertoires were generated with immunoSEQ multiplex PCR, while TCRdb's copy carries only in-frame clones and drops some. The table has about 73,000 clones, around three quarters seen once. Sequenced here: peripheral blood, sampled 28 days after the second AZD1222 dose. The receptors stem from an adult who received the AZD1222 COVID-19 vaccine.

The CDR3 here is CASSLMGAGRASGELFF. DNA of the CDR3: TGTGCCAGCAGCTTAATGGGTGCCGGGAGGGCCTCCGGGGAGCTGTTTTTT. The V gene is TRBV7-3, the J gene TRBJ2-2, with 8 bases fitting TRBD2. Trimming removed 1 base from V and 6 bases from J; junction bases left unmatched: 10. Germline V gene data show CDR1 as SGHTA and CDR2 as FQGTGA. The CDR3 runs 17 residues.

The V and J genes are TRBV7-6 and TRBJ1-1, with 11 nucleotides matching TRBD1. Germline V gives CDR1 SGHVS, CDR2 FNYEAQ. The CDR3 length is 15 residues. V was clipped by 3 bases and J by 5 bases; unmatched bases: 5. Here the CDR3 DNA reads TGTGCCAGCAGCTTGGGGGACAGGGGGGGTACTGAAGCTTTCTTT. Protein product: CASSLGDRGGTEAFF. The full variable domain, with the rest looked up from reference TRBV7-6 and TRBJ1-1, is GAGVSQSPRYKVTKRGQDVALRCDPISGHVSLYWYRQALGQGPEFLTYFNYEAQQDKSGLPNDRFSAERPEGSISTLTIQRTEQRDSAMYRCASSLGDRGGTEAFFGQGTRLTVV.

This sequence joins TRBV7-3 and TRBJ1-1, with D hard to call. The germline gives CDR1 SGHTA, CDR2 FQGTGA. V lost 5 bases and J 1 base, leaving 8 bases between the germline ends. This CDR3 is 13 amino acids long. In DNA form, the CDR3 reads TGTGCCAGCAGCACCTCACCGAACACTGAAGCTTTCTTT. The encoded protein is CASSTSPNTEAFF.

This chain links TRBV5-5 with TRBJ2-5; D may be TRBD2 (5 bases). V lost 1 base, J lost 4 bases, and 14 bases lay in between. Germline V CDR1 and CDR2: SGHKS, YYEKEE (reference sequence). This CDR3 contains 15 residues. CDR3 residues: CASSLNTGKGETQYF. The CDR3 nucleotides are TGTGCCAGCAGCTTGAATACGGGGAAGGGAGAGACCCAGTACTTC.

This clone was recorded once. This chain links TRBV28 with TRBJ2-3, with 7 bases fitting TRBD1. The V gene's germline CDR1 is MDHEN and CDR2 SYDVKM. The ends lost 2 bases at V and 0 bases at J; junction bases unmatched: 5. This CDR3 has 16 amino acids. The CDR3 loop reads CASSLLGTASTDTQYF. The CDR3 nucleotides are TGTGCCAGCAGTTTACTCGGGACAGCTAGCACAGATACGCAGTATTTT.

The chain joins TRBV6-5 to TRBJ1-4; no clear D gene. Trimming took off 5 bases at V and 5 bases at J, with 9 bases between the two ends. Per germline, CDR1 MNHEY and CDR2 SVGAGI. The CDR3 has 13 amino acids. The CDR3 DNA follows: TGTGCCAGCAGTCCAACTTTGAATGAAAAACTGTTTTTT. Translated, it gives CASSPTLNEKLFF.

This clone has more than one count but fewer than ten. V is TRBV18 and J is TRBJ1-5; D gene unclear. Germline loops: CDR1 KGHSH, CDR2 LQKENI. V was trimmed by 3 bases and J by 2 bases, leaving 14 bases between them. The CDR3 has 16 residues. For the CDR3, the DNA is TGTGCCAGCTCACCCGATCTTCCCCCGGGCAATCAGCCCCAGCATTTT. Its protein is CASSPDLPPGNQPQHF.

The chain combines TRBV10-2 with TRBJ2-3; TRBD2 matches 9 bases. J was trimmed by 0 bases and V by 0 bases; bases with no gene match: 7. The CDR3 spans 18 residues. Germline V CDR1 and CDR2: WSHSY, SAAADI. DNA of the CDR3: TGCGCCAGCAGTGAGTCGACCGGGCTAGCGGGAAGCACAGATACGCAGTATTTT. It is translated as CASSESTGLAGSTDTQYF.

The gene calls are TRBV2 and TRBJ1-2; D is perhaps TRBD1 (5 bases). V dropped 6 bases and J dropped 3 bases, with 14 bases sitting between them. Germline V gene lookup returns CDR1 SNHLY and CDR2 FYNNEI. The CDR3 contains 14 residues. CDR3: CASSPGGRDYGYTF. CDR3 sequence (DNA): TGTGCCAGCAGCCCCGGGGGTCGGGACTATGGCTACACCTTC.

This clone was counted between two and nine times. Sequence at one end of the junction differs from germline and may be a read error. V is TRBV5-8 and J is TRBJ1-4; no firm D call. CDR3 length: 13 residues. Germline CDR1 SGHTS, CDR2 YDEGEE. The CDR3 DNA is TGTGCCAGCAGCTTGACGACAAATGGAAAACTGTTTTTT. Its translation is CASSLTTNGKLFF.

CDR3 residues: CASSPGEDYGYTF. CDR3 in DNA: TGTGCCAGCAGTCCCGGGGAGGACTATGGCTACACCTTC. This chain connects TRBV28 to TRBJ1-2; D call uncertain. Deletions cut 5 bases from V and 3 bases from J, with 10 bases between. The germline V gene has CDR1 MDHEN and CDR2 SYDVKM. The CDR3 has 13 residues.

This chain links TRBV28 with TRBJ1-2; TRBD1 might be the D (5 bases). The CDR3 consists of 16 residues. V was trimmed by 3 bases and J by 4 bases, leaving 18 bases between them. From germline, CDR1 is MDHEN and CDR2 SYDVKM. The CDR3 region is CASSFHPAERGYGYTF. The CDR3 nucleotides are TGTGCCAGCAGTTTCCACCCGGCAGAAAGGGGCTATGGCTACACCTTC.

The V gene is TRBV19, the J gene TRBJ2-7, with a tentative D call TRBD2 (6 bases). Germline assignment: CDR1 LNHDA and CDR2 SQIVND (reference sequence). The CDR3 length is 16 residues. V gave up 6 bases and J gave up 2 bases, with 20 bases separating them. The CDR3 spells CASSDPAGTQTYEQYF. The DNA of the CDR3 is TGTGCCAGTAGCGATCCGGCCGGGACTCAAACCTACGAGCAGTACTTC.

The rearrangement links TRBV18 to TRBJ2-1; D ambiguous. CDR1 is KGHSH, CDR2 LQKENI, per germline. The CDR3 loop spans 14 amino acids. Between the trimmed V and J ends, which lost 3 bases and 3 bases, there was a span of 9 bases. CDR3: CASSPPTSYNEQFF. The CDR3 coding sequence is TGTGCCAGCTCACCTCCTACCAGCTACAATGAGCAGTTCTTC.

The chain has TRBV7-9 and TRBJ2-7; TRBD1 agrees at 8 bases. This CDR3 has 14 amino acids. V dropped 5 bases and J dropped 4; count of bases not matched to a gene: 7. CDR1 is SEHNR and CDR2 is FQNEAQ in the germline V gene (reference sequence). The CDR3, as DNA: TGTGCCAGCAGCAAACAGGGGGATGGGTACGAGCAGTACTTC. Translation gives CASSKQGDGYEQYF.

V usage is TRBV2 and J usage is TRBJ2-2, with unresolved D. V was cut by 4 bases and J by 1 base, with 7 bases left in between. This CDR3 has 14 residues. CDR1 is SNHLY and CDR2 is FYNNEI in the germline V gene. DNA of the CDR3: TGTGCCAGCAGTGGGTCTTGGAACACCGGGGAGCTGTTTTTT. Residues: CASSGSWNTGELFF.

V is TRBV6-4 and J is TRBJ2-1; 7 nucleotides line up with TRBD1. V lost 6 bases to trimming and J lost 4 bases; unmatched junction nucleotides: 9. Germline V gene lookup returns CDR1 MRHNA and CDR2 SNTAGT. This CDR3 comprises 15 residues. The CDR3 protein is CASSIDRELYNEQFF. The CDR3 nucleotides are TGTGCCAGCAGCATAGACAGGGAGCTATACAATGAGCAGTTCTTC.

The chain links TRBV28 to TRBJ2-1, with 10 bases fitting TRBD2. J lost 5 bases, V lost 2 bases, and 6 bases had no gene match. The CDR3 spans 16 residues. The germline V gene has CDR1 MDHEN and CDR2 SYDVKM. CDR3 loop: CASSLGASGGNNEQFF. In nucleotides, the CDR3 is TGTGCCAGCAGTTTAGGGGCTAGCGGGGGTAACAATGAGCAGTTCTTC.